This note documents a single T cell receptor (beta chain) sequence. Its cognate antigen is unknown. The PCR had 60 Vbeta and 13 Jbeta primers. Methods used by the authors: Unique TCR beta chains totaled roughly 81 million in a later count, with approximately 11 million of them shared. Sequenced by immunoSEQ multiplex PCR; TCRdb stores in-frame clones only, minus some. The V and J calls and clone size come from that table; D and trimming were worked out from the DNA. The data contain around 180,000 clones, 80% of them seen just once; the ten biggest clones take up around 7.2%. The CDR3 is 15 residues long. V lost 7 bases and J lost 3; bases outside the gene matches: 8. The germline CDR1 and CDR2 sequences are MNHNY and SVGAGI (reference sequence). The donors, nominally healthy at sampling, likely had unrecorded immune exposures. This specimen comes from a study of cytomegalovirus exposure and HLA in healthy donors. Study-level results: Across HLA loci, a later analysis found differing TCR association rates, with DRB1 most and HLA-C fewest.

The gene calls are TRBV6-6 and TRBJ1-5, with 8 bases aligning to TRBD1. Sequenced input: PBMCs. This clonotype originated in a man aged 25 to 45 in good health and CMV-seropositive. The CDR3 DNA is TGTGCCAGCACCTTCGACAGGGGAGACAATCAGCCCCAGCATTTT. This encodes CASTFDRGDNQPQHF.